Below are 8 T cell receptor beta chains sequenced from a single sample in a study of blood T cell repertoires in COVID-19. Profiled with immunoSEQ multiplex PCR; TCRdb holds only in-frame clones, not every one. The sample has some 110,000 clones; 65% to 85% are singletons. The sample comprised PBMCs or T cells enriched from blood (not recorded which). The source of these receptors is a young woman who had recovered from COVID-19.

The V gene is TRBV4-3, the J gene TRBJ2-4; TRBD2 agrees at 8 bases. The CDR3 has 20 amino acids. Germline values: CDR1 LGHNA, CDR2 YSLEER. Losses at the gene ends were 0 bases for V and 0 bases for J; bases not matched to a gene: 13. The CDR3 loop is CASSQDWSGTRLLAKNIQYF. CDR3 bases: TGCGCCAGCAGCCAAGATTGGTCCGGGACTAGGCTCCTAGCCAAAAACATTCAGTACTTC.

This chain joins TRBV4-1 and TRBJ1-4; TRBD1 agrees at 7 bases. Germline V gene sequence: CDR1 MGHRA, CDR2 YSYEKL. J gave up 8 bases and V 6 bases, and 6 bases lay outside the gene matches. CDR3 length equals 13 residues. This CDR3 is CASRDYRGEKLFF. In DNA form, the CDR3 reads TGCGCCAGCAGGGATTACAGGGGCGAAAAACTGTTTTTT.

The chain employs TRBV28 and TRBJ2-3; TRBD1 agrees at 9 bases. V gave up 3 bases and J gave up 6 bases; unmatched junction bases: 13. Germline V gives CDR1 MDHEN, CDR2 SYDVKM. This CDR3 region has 17 residues. The CDR3 DNA reads TGTGCCAGCAGTTTCCCGTTGAGGACAGGGGCGAGGGATACGCAGTATTTT. Encoded protein: CASSFPLRTGARDTQYF.

This rearrangement joins TRBV12-1 to TRBJ2-1; TRBD2, the D gene given by the table, was not confirmed from the DNA. TRBV12-1 has pseudogene status. The CDR3 sequence is 17 residues long. DNA for the CDR3: TGTGCCAGCAGCATCACTAGCGGAGGGAGCCCATACAATGAGCAGTTCTTC. Translated, it gives CASSITSGGSPYNEQFF.

For this clone: In the same sample, other DNA sequences code for this CDR3. V is TRBV19 and J is TRBJ1-6, with D possibly matching TRBD1 (5 bases). This CDR3 contains 14 residues. The germline V gene has CDR1 LNHDA and CDR2 SQIVND (reference sequence). V was trimmed by 3 bases and J by 7 bases, leaving 10 bases between them. CDR3 residues: CASSIQGGNSPLHF. The CDR3 DNA follows: TGTGCCAGTAGTATTCAGGGTGGCAATTCACCCCTCCACTTT.

This clone has just one count. The J gene is TRBJ1-1, the V gene TRBV29-1, with D perhaps matching TRBD1 (5 bases). Germline-derived CDR1 and CDR2 are SQVTM and ANQGSEA. This CDR3 is 15 amino acids long. Trimming shortened V by 7 bases and J by 0 bases, and 18 bases separated the two germline ends. CDR3 loop: CSARSGWGMNTEAFF. The CDR3 DNA is TGCAGCGCACGGTCAGGGTGGGGTATGAACACTGAAGCTTTCTTT.

The chain joins TRBV6-5 to TRBJ1-4, with 9 nucleotides matching TRBD1. The junction had 6 bases not matched to a gene; V was cut back by 0 bases and J by 7 bases. Germline CDR1 is MNHEY and CDR2 is SVGAGI. CDR3 length: 16 residues. The CDR3 here is CASSYSNRGRSEKLFF. In nucleotides, the CDR3 is TGTGCCAGCAGTTACTCAAACAGGGGGCGGAGTGAAAAACTGTTTTTT.

This clone has only one observation. The chain couples TRBV10-3 to TRBJ1-5; 9 nucleotides match TRBD1. The CDR3 has 18 amino acids. Trimming cost V 0 bases and J 1 base; bases outside gene matches: 7. Looked up from germline, CDR1 is ENHRY and CDR2 is SYGVKD. CDR3 sequence: CAISESLYRGQSNQPQHF. Written as DNA, the CDR3 is TGTGCCATCAGTGAGTCGCTATACAGGGGGCAGAGCAATCAGCCCCAGCATTTT.